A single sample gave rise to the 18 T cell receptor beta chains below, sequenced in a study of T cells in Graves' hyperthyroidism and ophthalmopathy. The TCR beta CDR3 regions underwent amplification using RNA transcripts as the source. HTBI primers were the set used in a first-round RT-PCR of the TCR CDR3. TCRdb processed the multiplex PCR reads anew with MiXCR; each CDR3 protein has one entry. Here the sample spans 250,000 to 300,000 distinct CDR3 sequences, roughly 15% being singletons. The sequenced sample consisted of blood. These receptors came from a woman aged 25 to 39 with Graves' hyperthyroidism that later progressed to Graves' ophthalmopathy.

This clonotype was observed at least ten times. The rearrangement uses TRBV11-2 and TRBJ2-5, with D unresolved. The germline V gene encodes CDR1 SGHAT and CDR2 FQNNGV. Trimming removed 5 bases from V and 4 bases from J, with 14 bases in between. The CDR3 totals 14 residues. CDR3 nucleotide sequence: TGTGCCAGCAGCCCAGCTTTCTTGGGAGAGACCCAGTACTTC. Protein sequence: CASSPAFLGETQYF. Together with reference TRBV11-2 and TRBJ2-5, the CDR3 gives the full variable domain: EAGVAQSPRYKIIEKRQSVAFWCNPISGHATLYWYQQILGQGPKLLIQFQNNGVVDDSQLPKDRFSAERLKGVDSTLKIQPAKLEDSAVYLCASSPAFLGETQYFGPGTRLLVL.

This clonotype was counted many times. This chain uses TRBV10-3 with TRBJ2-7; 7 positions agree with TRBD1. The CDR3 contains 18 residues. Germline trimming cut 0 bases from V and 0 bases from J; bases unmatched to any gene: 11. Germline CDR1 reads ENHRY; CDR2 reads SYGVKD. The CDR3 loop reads CAISESSYPGTASYEQYF. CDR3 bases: TGTGCCATCAGTGAGTCTTCTTATCCCGGGACAGCCTCCTACGAGCAGTACTTC.

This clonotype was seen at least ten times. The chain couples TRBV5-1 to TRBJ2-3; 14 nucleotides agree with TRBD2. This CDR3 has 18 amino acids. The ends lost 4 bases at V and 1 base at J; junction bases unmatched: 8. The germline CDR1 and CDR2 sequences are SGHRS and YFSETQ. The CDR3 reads CASSGGTSGRVGTDTQYF. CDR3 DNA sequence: TGCGCCAGCAGCGGCGGGACTAGCGGGAGAGTGGGCACAGATACGCAGTATTTT.

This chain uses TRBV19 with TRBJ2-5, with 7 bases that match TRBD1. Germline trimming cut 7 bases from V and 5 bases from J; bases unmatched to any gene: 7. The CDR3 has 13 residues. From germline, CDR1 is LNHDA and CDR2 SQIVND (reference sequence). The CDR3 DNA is TGTGCCAGTACCGAGGGGGCGCAGGAGACCCAGTACTTC. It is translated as CASTEGAQETQYF.

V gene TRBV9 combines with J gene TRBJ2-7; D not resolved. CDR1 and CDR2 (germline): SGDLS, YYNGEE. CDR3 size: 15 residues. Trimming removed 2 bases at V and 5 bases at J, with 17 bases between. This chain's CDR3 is CASSVADSRTHEQYF. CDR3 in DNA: TGTGCCAGCAGCGTCGCCGACTCAAGGACGCACGAGCAGTACTTC.

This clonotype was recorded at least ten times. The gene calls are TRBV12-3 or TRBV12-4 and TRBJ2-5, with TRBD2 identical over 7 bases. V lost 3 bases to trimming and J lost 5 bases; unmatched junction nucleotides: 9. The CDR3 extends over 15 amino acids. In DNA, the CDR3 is TGTGCCAGCAGTTTGGGCGGGAGATTCTGGGAGACCCAGTACTTC. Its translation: CASSLGGRFWETQYF.

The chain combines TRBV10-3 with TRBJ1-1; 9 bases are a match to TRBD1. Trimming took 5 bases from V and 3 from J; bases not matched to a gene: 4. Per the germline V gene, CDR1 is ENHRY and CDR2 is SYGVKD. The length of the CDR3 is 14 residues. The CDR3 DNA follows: TGTGCCATCAGTATTGACAGGGGGGACACTGAAGCTTTCTTT. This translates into CAISIDRGDTEAFF.

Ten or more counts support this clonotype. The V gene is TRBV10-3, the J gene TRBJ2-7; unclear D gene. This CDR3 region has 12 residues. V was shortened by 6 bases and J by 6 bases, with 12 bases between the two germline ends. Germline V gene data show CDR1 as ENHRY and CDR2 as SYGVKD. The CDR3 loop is CAISASWPEQYF. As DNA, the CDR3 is TGTGCCATCAGCGCCTCATGGCCCGAGCAGTACTTC.

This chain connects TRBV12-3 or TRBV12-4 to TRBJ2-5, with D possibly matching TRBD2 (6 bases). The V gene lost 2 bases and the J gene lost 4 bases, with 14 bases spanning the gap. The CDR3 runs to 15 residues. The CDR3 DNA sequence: TGTGCCAGCAGTTTATCTGCCGGGGGTGGAGAGACCCAGTACTTC. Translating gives CASSLSAGGGETQYF.

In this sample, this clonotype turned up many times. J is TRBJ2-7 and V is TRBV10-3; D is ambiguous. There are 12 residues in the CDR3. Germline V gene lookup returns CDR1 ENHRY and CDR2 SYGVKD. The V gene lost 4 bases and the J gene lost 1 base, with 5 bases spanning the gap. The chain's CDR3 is CAISVESYEQYF. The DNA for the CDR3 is TGTGCCATCAGTGTCGAGTCCTACGAGCAGTACTTC.

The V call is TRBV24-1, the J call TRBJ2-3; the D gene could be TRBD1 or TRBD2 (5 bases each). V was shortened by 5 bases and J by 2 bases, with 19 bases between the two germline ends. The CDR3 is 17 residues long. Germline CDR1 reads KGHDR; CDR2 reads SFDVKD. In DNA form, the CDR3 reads TGTGCCACCAGTGCATGGGACCGGCGAACGTCCACAGATACGCAGTATTTT. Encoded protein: CATSAWDRRTSTDTQYF.

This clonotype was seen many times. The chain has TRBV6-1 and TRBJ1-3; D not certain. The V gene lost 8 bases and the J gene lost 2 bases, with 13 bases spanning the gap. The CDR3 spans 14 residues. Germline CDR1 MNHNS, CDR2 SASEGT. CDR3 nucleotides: TGTGCCAGCCGAGGGTACGGCACTGGAAACACCATATATTTT. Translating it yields CASRGYGTGNTIYF.

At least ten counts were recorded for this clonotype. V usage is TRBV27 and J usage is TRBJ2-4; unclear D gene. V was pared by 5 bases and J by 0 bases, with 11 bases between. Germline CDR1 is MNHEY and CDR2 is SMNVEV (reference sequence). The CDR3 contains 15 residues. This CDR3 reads CASSEDPLAKNIQYF. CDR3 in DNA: TGTGCCAGCAGTGAGGATCCTCTAGCCAAAAACATTCAGTACTTC.

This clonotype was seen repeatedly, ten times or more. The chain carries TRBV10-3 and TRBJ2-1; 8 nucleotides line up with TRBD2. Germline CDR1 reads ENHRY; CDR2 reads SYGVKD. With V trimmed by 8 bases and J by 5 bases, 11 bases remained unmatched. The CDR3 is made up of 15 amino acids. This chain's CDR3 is CAISLGSGANNEQFF. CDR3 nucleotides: TGTGCCATCTCCTTGGGTAGCGGGGCGAACAATGAGCAGTTCTTC.

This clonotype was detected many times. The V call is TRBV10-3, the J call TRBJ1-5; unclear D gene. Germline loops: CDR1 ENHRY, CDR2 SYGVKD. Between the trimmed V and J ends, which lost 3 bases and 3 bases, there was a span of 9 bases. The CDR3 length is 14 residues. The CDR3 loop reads CAISDHRDNQPQHF. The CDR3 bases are TGTGCCATCAGTGACCACCGAGACAATCAGCCCCAGCATTTT.

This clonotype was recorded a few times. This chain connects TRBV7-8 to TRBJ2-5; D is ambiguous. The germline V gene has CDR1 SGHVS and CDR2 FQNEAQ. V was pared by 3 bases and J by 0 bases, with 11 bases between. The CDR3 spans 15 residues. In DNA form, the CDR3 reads TGTGCCAGCAGCTTTTTGGCCGGAAACCAAGAGACCCAGTACTTC. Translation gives CASSFLAGNQETQYF.

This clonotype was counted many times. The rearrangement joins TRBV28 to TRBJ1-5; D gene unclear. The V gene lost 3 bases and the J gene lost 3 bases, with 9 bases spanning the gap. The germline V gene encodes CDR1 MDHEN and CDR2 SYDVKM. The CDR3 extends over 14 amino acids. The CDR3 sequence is CASSFLRFNQPQHF. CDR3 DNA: TGTGCCAGCAGTTTCCTTAGGTTCAATCAGCCCCAGCATTTT.

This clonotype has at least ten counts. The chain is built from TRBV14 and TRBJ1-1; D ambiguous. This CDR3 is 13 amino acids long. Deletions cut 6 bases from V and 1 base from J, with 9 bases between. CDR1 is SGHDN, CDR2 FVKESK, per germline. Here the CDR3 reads CASSATRNTEAFF. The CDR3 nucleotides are TGTGCCAGCAGTGCCACCCGGAACACTGAAGCTTTCTTT.